These 32 T cell receptor beta chains originate from one sample sequenced in a study of immune characterization of retroperitoneal liposarcoma (dated by TCRdb to between 2018 and 2020). Library method: PCR. Sequencing used a NextSeq 500. The public reads were reanalyzed by TCRdb: fastp trimming at Q25, MiXCR alignment, in-frame beta chains only. Every distinct CDR3 protein forms one entry, paired with its most common genes and DNA. Counted in this sample were roughly 9,300 distinct CDR3 sequences; around 35% of them appeared once. The ten largest clonotypes hold approximately 24% of the sample. Sequences were obtained from tumor tissue. The receptor set was obtained from a male donor with retroperitoneal liposarcoma.

The CDR3 DNA reads as TGTGCCAGCAGCTTGACAGACACCTTAGATACGCAGTATTTT. Translated: CASSLTDTLDTQYF. The chain couples TRBV11-1 to TRBJ2-3; the D gene is possibly TRBD1 (5 bases). The CDR3 is made up of 14 amino acids. V shed 3 bases and J shed 5 bases, with 12 bases lying between them. The germline gives CDR1 SGHAT, CDR2 FQDESV (reference sequence). Full variable domain (outside the CDR3, taken from reference TRBV11-1 and TRBJ2-3): EAEVAQSPRYKITEKSQAVAFWCDPISGHATLYWYRQILGQGPELLVQFQDESVVDDSQLPKDRFSAERLKGVDSTLKIQPAELGDSAMYLCASSLTDTLDTQYFGPGTRLTVL.

This clonotype was counted a single time. This sequence may be a read error, since a much larger clone differs from it by one base. The chain links TRBV6-8 to TRBJ1-1, with D perhaps TRBD1 (6 bases). Germline V CDR1 and CDR2: MNHGY, SAAAGT. CDR3 length: 14 amino acids. The CDR3 region is CVSFSRGGNTEAFF. In DNA, the CDR3 is TGTGTCAGCTTTTCCCGAGGGGGAAACACTGAAGCTTTCTTT.

The CDR3 here is CASISPQTSGTQTQFF. CDR3 in DNA: TGTGCCAGCATTTCACCCCAGACTAGCGGGACGCAGACCCAGTTCTTC. The chain has TRBV25-1 and TRBJ2-3; 11 bases fit TRBD2. The tail of the sequence fits TRBJ2-1 better, so the J call may be wrong. Per germline, CDR1 MGHDK and CDR2 SYGVNS. The CDR3 is 16 residues long.

This clonotype has just a few counts. This chain's CDR3 is CASSYLSAGGPGAFF. CDR3 sequence (DNA): TGTGCCAGCAGTTACTTGTCGGCAGGGGGTCCCGGGGCTTTCTTT. V gene TRBV6-6 combines with J gene TRBJ1-1; 7 bases map to TRBD1. V shed 1 base and J 11 bases; nucleotides not matched to a gene: 13. The length of the CDR3 is 15 residues. CDR1 and CDR2 (germline): MNHNY, SVGAGI (reference sequence).

This clonotype was seen at least ten times. The CDR3 spells CASSFPGYSTYEQYF. CDR3 sequence (DNA): TGTGCCAGCAGCTTCCCGGGTTACAGTACCTACGAGCAGTACTTC. The chain is built from TRBV7-9 and TRBJ2-4; D remains unclear. The DNA matches TRBJ2-7 better at its end, which makes the J call doubtful. CDR1 SEHNR and CDR2 FQNEAQ come from the germline V gene (reference sequence). This CDR3 spans 15 amino acids.

This clonotype ranks as medium-sized. CDR3 bases: TGTGCCAGCAGCCAAATTCGGGGGCGTTGGGGCTACACCTTC. Its translation is CASSQIRGRWGYTF. The genes are TRBV14 and TRBJ1-2; perhaps TRBD1 as D (6 bases). CDR1 and CDR2 (germline): SGHDN, FVKESK. The V end was cut by 2 bases, the J end by 8 bases, with 15 bases between. CDR3 size: 14 residues.

The chain joins TRBV6-5 to TRBJ2-7; a weak D match, TRBD1 (6 bases). Trimming left V 2 bases short and J 3 bases short, with 8 bases between. The CDR3 runs 13 residues. From germline, CDR1 is MNHEY and CDR2 SVGAGI. The CDR3 sequence is CASSYTGNYEQYF. CDR3 bases: TGTGCCAGCAGTTACACAGGGAACTACGAGCAGTACTTC.

The V and J genes are TRBV7-2 and TRBJ2-1; D is undetermined. The CDR3 runs 15 residues. With 1 base removed from V and 4 bases from J, the gap between germline ends came to 11 bases. Germline lookup yields CDR1 SGHTA and CDR2 FQGNSA. The chain's CDR3 is CASSLGGYSYNEQFF. In DNA, the CDR3 is TGTGCCAGCAGCTTAGGAGGTTACTCTTACAATGAGCAGTTCTTC.

The chain couples TRBV10-3 to TRBJ2-1; 8 nucleotides line up with TRBD2. The CDR3 loop spans 13 amino acids. CDR1 is ENHRY and CDR2 is SYGVKD in the germline V gene. Unmatched junction bases numbered 5, after V lost 4 bases and J lost 9 bases. CDR3 residues: CAISAGGRIEQFF. CDR3 nucleotides: TGTGCCATCAGTGCGGGGGGGCGGATTGAGCAGTTCTTC.

The chain joins TRBV10-1 to TRBJ2-2, with D maybe TRBD2 (6 bases). The CDR3 covers 16 residues. Germline V gene sequence: CDR1 WNHNN, CDR2 SYGVQD (reference sequence). Deletions cut 0 bases from V and 4 bases from J, with 12 bases between. The CDR3 loop is CASSESRAGSTGELFF. The CDR3 DNA sequence: TGCGCCAGCAGTGAGTCCCGCGCGGGAAGCACCGGGGAGCTGTTTTTT.

This clonotype was recorded at least ten times. The chain employs TRBV6-1 and TRBJ2-1, with 10 bases lining up with TRBD1. J gave up 13 bases and V 4 bases, and 13 bases lay outside the gene matches. The CDR3 covers 15 residues. CDR1 is MNHNS and CDR2 is SASEGT in the germline V gene. The chain's CDR3 is CASSAWTGGAETQFF. The CDR3 DNA follows: TGTGCCAGCAGTGCCTGGACAGGGGGTGCGGAGACCCAGTTCTTC.

The sample holds a few counts of this clonotype. The V and J genes are TRBV11-2 and TRBJ2-5, with 7 bases fitting TRBD1. The DNA matches TRBJ2-7 better at its end, which makes the J call doubtful. The germline V gene has CDR1 SGHAT and CDR2 FQNNGV. The CDR3 covers 15 residues. Written as DNA, the CDR3 is TGTGCCAGCAGCTACATCCGGAAGCAGGGGGACGAGCAGTACTTC. Protein product: CASSYIRKQGDEQYF.

This clonotype was recorded only once. This chain uses TRBV6-1 with TRBJ2-2, with a tentative D call TRBD1 (6 bases). The germline V gene has CDR1 MNHNS and CDR2 SASEGT. The CDR3 extends over 15 amino acids. V lost 3 bases and J 2 bases, leaving 10 bases between the germline ends. CDR3 nucleotides: TGTGCCAGCAGTGACACAGGGCCTAACACCGGGGAGCTGTTTTTT. As protein: CASSDTGPNTGELFF.

This clonotype was recorded at least ten times. The chain couples TRBV27 to TRBJ2-5; 7 bases map to TRBD1. Germline CDR1 is MNHEY and CDR2 is SMNVEV (reference sequence). This CDR3 spans 13 amino acids. J lost 11 bases, V lost 6 bases, and 12 bases had no gene match. This CDR3 reads CASRTGATNEQYF. The CDR3 DNA follows: TGTGCCAGCAGAACAGGGGCCACTAATGAGCAGTACTTC.

With respect to this clonotype: The junction shows a germline mismatch at one end, possibly a read error. V gene TRBV27 combines with J gene TRBJ2-4; no firm D call. Germline CDR1 and CDR2: MNHEY and SMNVEV (reference sequence). The CDR3 spans 15 residues. The CDR3 here is CASTMLARMENIHYF. The CDR3 DNA sequence: TGTGCCAGCACCATGCTGGCCAGGATGGAAAACATTCATTACTTC.

This clonotype was recorded a few times. This chain uses TRBV6-1 with TRBJ2-1, with TRBD2 matching over 11 bases. The CDR3 consists of 15 residues. V was clipped by 4 bases and J by 10 bases; unmatched bases: 9. Germline lookup yields CDR1 MNHNS and CDR2 SASEGT. CDR3 residues: CASSVSGTSGYEQFF. CDR3 DNA: TGTGCCAGCAGTGTTTCTGGGACTAGCGGCTACGAGCAGTTCTTC.

The gene calls are TRBV6-2 or TRBV6-3 and TRBJ2-1, with D uncertain. CDR3 length: 14 residues. The V gene's germline CDR1 is MNHEY and CDR2 SVGEGT. V lost 6 bases and J 4 bases, leaving 13 bases between the germline ends. The CDR3 protein is CASSSSPEYNEQFF. Here the CDR3 DNA reads TGTGCCAGCAGCTCCTCCCCCGAGTACAATGAGCAGTTCTTC.

This chain connects TRBV6-8 to TRBJ1-1, with D tentatively TRBD1 (5 bases). The germline gives CDR1 MNHGY, CDR2 SAAAGT. Trimming took off 2 bases at V and 2 bases at J, with 18 bases between the two ends. This CDR3 has 17 amino acids. Written as DNA, the CDR3 is TGTGCCAGCAGTTACCGGACGTGGGGACTTACAAACACTGAAGCTTTCTTT. Its translation: CASSYRTWGLTNTEAFF.

V gene TRBV6-1 combines with J gene TRBJ2-1; D is perhaps TRBD2 (6 bases). CDR1 and CDR2 from the germline V gene are MNHNS and SASEGT. V was cut by 7 bases and J by 12 bases, with 22 bases left in between. The CDR3 spans 14 residues. CDR3 in amino acids: CASTPSQGRLGQFF. CDR3 in DNA: TGTGCCAGCACCCCTTCTCAAGGGAGGTTAGGGCAGTTCTTC.

The rearrangement uses TRBV6-1 and TRBJ2-5; 9 nucleotides line up with TRBD1. The V gene end was trimmed by 5 bases and the J gene end by 11 bases; junction bases not matched to a gene: 15. The CDR3 length is 15 residues. Germline lookup yields CDR1 MNHNS and CDR2 SASEGT. As DNA, the CDR3 is TGTGCCAGCAGTCAAAACAGGGGGCTAGTCAATGAGCAGTACTTC. Its translation is CASSQNRGLVNEQYF.

In its sample, this clonotype was seen many times. This sequence joins TRBV12-3 or TRBV12-4 and TRBJ2-3, with TRBD1 matching over 11 bases. Germline trimming cut 5 bases from V and 1 base from J; bases unmatched to any gene: 8. This CDR3 has 17 residues. The CDR3 reads CASSLGQGAGGTDTQYF. DNA of the CDR3: TGTGCCAGCAGTCTAGGACAGGGGGCAGGTGGCACAGATACGCAGTATTTT.

The rearrangement uses TRBV6-5 and TRBJ2-5; a weak D match, TRBD1 (5 bases). The J call may be wrong; the DNA end is better matched by TRBJ2-1. CDR3 length: 12 residues. The germline V gene has CDR1 MNHEY and CDR2 SVGAGI. Written as DNA, the CDR3 is TGTGCCAGCTTATCCAGGGTATACGAGCAGTTCTTC. Protein sequence: CASLSRVYEQFF.

The genes are TRBV6-6 and TRBJ2-5; 9 bases fit TRBD2. The J call is uncertain, as TRBJ2-7 better fits the DNA end. Germline V gene lookup returns CDR1 MNHNY and CDR2 SVGAGI (reference sequence). This CDR3 has 16 residues. This chain's CDR3 is CASSYGWASGINEQYF. The CDR3, as DNA: TGTGCCAGCAGTTACGGTTGGGCTAGCGGGATAAACGAGCAGTACTTC.

This clonotype showed up just once. The chain employs TRBV27 and TRBJ2-1; TRBD2 matches at 13 bases. Gene TRBJ2-7 matches the end of the DNA better, so the J call may be wrong. CDR3 length: 15 residues. Germline V CDR1 and CDR2: MNHEY, SMNVEV (reference sequence). CDR3 protein: CASSPRTSGSYEQYF. The CDR3, as DNA: TGTGCCAGCAGTCCCCGGACTAGCGGGAGCTACGAGCAGTACTTC.

The CDR3 sequence: CASKLIAGGLDTQYF. The CDR3 DNA follows: TGTGCCAGCAAACTGATAGCGGGAGGCTTAGATACGCAGTATTTT. V and J are TRBV6-1 and TRBJ2-3; TRBD2 agrees at 10 bases. The CDR3 consists of 15 residues. Germline V gene sequence: CDR1 MNHNS, CDR2 SASEGT. V shed 7 bases and J 5 bases; nucleotides not matched to a gene: 9.

This rearrangement joins TRBV7-3 to TRBJ2-3; 7 nucleotides align to TRBD2. V shed 5 bases and J 3 bases; nucleotides not matched to a gene: 5. This CDR3 region has 14 residues. CDR1 and CDR2 (germline): SGHTA, FQGTGA. The CDR3 coding sequence is TGTGCCAGCAGCCGCCGGGGAGGGACAGATACGCAGTATTTT. This gives the protein CASSRRGGTDTQYF.

In its sample, this clonotype was seen many times. The rearrangement links TRBV7-6 to TRBJ2-1; the match to TRBD2 covers 7 bases. The end of the DNA aligns better with TRBJ2-7, so the J call may be wrong. The germline V gene encodes CDR1 SGHVS and CDR2 FNYEAQ. There are 16 residues in the CDR3. CDR3 DNA: TGTGCCAGCAGCCCAAGTGGCGGGAGTCTCTCCTACGAGCAGTACTTC. Its translation: CASSPSGGSLSYEQYF.

A few counts support this clonotype. The chain links TRBV12-3 or TRBV12-4 to TRBJ2-1, with TRBD2 as a possible D gene (7 bases). The end of the DNA is better explained by TRBJ2-5, so the J call may be wrong. This CDR3 contains 13 residues. DNA of the CDR3: TGTGCCAGCAGTCGTGCAAGGGGGGGGACCCAGTACTTC. Its protein is CASSRARGGTQYF.

The chain couples TRBV12-3 or TRBV12-4 to TRBJ1-5; maybe TRBD1 (5 bases). The CDR3 is made up of 14 amino acids. Trimming removed 5 bases at V and 2 bases at J, with 10 bases between. In DNA form, the CDR3 reads TGTGCCAGCAGTCGCACAGGAGGCAATCAGCCCCAGCATTTT. Its translation is CASSRTGGNQPQHF.

The V call is TRBV6-1, the J call TRBJ2-3; D call uncertain. The V gene's germline CDR1 is MNHNS and CDR2 SASEGT. The CDR3 runs 15 residues. Trimming left V 7 bases short and J 1 base short, with 15 bases between. DNA for the CDR3: TGTGCCAGCACCCCCGACGCCTCAGGCACAGATACGCAGTATTTT. Translating it yields CASTPDASGTDTQYF.

The rearrangement joins TRBV12-3 or TRBV12-4 to TRBJ2-1, with D possibly matching TRBD2 (6 bases). The V gene lost 2 bases and the J gene lost 2 bases, with 7 bases spanning the gap. The CDR3 is 14 amino acids. The CDR3 coding sequence is TGTGCCAGCAGTTTAATAGCGGCCTACAATGAGCAGTTCTTC. It specifies CASSLIAAYNEQFF.

This clonotype occurred a few times. The CDR3: CASSYSILSRAPFTPKIYNEQFF. CDR3 bases: TGTGCCAGCAGTTACTCGATTTTGTCGAGGGCACCATTCACCCCTAAGATCTACAATGAGCAGTTCTTC. This chain connects TRBV6-6 to TRBJ2-1, with a tentative D call TRBD2 (5 bases). The CDR3 length is 23 residues. V lost 0 bases and J 3 bases, leaving 33 bases between the germline ends. Germline values: CDR1 MNHNY, CDR2 SVGAGI (reference sequence).